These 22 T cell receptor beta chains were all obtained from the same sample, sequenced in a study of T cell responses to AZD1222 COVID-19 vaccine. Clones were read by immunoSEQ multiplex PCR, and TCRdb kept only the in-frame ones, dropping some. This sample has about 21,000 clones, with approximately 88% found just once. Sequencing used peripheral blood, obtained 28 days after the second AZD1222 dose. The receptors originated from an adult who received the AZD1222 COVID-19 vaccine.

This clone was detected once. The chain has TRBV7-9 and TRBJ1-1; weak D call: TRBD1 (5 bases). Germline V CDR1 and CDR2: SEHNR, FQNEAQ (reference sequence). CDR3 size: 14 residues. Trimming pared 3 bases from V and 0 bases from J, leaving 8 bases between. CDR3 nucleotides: TGTGCCAGCAGCTTCGACAGATTGAACACTGAAGCTTTCTTT. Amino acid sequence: CASSFDRLNTEAFF.

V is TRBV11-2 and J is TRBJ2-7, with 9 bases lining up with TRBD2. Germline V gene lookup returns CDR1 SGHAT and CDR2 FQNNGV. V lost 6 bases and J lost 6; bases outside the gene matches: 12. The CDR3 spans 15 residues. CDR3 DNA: TGTGCCAGCAGTACCGCCGGCGGGAGGGAGGTCGAGCAGTACTTC. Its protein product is CASSTAGGREVEQYF.

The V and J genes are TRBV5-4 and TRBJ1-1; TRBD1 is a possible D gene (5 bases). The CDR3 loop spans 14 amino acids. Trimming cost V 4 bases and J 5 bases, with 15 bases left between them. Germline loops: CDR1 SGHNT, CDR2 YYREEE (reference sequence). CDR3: CASSPGREGTEAFF. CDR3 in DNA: TGTGCCAGCAGCCCAGGTAGAGAGGGGACTGAAGCTTTCTTT.

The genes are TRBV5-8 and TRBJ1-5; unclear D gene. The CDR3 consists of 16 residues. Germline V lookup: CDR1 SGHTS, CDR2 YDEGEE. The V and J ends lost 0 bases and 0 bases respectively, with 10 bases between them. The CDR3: CASSLEAFASNQPQHF. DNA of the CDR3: TGTGCCAGCAGCTTGGAGGCCTTTGCTAGCAATCAGCCCCAGCATTTT.

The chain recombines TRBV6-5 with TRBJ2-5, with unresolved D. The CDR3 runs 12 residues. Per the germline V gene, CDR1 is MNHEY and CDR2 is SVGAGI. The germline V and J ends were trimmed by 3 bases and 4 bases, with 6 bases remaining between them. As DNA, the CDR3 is TGTGCCAGCAGTTATAAGGGAGAGACCCAGTACTTC. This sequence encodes CASSYKGETQYF.

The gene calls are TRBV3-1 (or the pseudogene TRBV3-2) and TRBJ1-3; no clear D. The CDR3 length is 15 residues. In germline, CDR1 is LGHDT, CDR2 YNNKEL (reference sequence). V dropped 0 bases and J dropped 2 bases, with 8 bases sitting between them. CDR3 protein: CASSQDSGTGNTIYF. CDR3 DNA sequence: TGTGCCAGCAGCCAAGATTCAGGTACTGGAAACACCATATATTTT.

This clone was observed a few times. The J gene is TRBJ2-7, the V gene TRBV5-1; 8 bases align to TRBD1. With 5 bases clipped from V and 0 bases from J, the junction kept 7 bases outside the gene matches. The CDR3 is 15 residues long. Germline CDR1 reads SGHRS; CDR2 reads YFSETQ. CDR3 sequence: CASRYSGQGSYEQYF. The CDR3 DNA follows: TGCGCCAGCAGGTACTCAGGACAGGGCTCCTACGAGCAGTACTTC.

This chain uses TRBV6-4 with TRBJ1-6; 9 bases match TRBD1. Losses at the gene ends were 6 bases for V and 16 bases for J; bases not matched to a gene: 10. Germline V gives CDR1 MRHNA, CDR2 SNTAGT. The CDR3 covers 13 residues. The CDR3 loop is CASRESGQGQLHF. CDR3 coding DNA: TGTGCCAGCAGAGAATCGGGACAGGGCCAACTCCACTTT.

The CDR3 DNA reads TGTGCCAGCAGCTTAGAGCACAGGCAGGTCCAGTACTTC. Translation gives CASSLEHRQVQYF. The rearrangement links TRBV7-8 to TRBJ2-5; the D gene is possibly TRBD1 (5 bases). Germline CDR1 SGHVS, CDR2 FQNEAQ. This CDR3 has 13 amino acids. V lost 1 base, J lost 10 bases, and 13 bases lay in between.

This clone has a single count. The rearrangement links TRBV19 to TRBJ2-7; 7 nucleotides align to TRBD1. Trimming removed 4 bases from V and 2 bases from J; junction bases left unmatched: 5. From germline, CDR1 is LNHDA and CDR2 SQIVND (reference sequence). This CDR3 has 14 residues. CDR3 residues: CASSKGQQTYEQYF. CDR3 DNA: TGTGCCAGTAGTAAGGGACAGCAAACCTACGAGCAGTACTTC. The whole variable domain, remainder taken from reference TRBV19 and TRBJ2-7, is DGGITQSPKYLFRKEGQNVTLSCEQNLNHDAMYWYRQDPGQGLRLIYYSQIVNDFQKGDIAEGYSVSREKKESFPLTVTSAQKNPTAFYLCASSKGQQTYEQYFGPGTRLTVT.

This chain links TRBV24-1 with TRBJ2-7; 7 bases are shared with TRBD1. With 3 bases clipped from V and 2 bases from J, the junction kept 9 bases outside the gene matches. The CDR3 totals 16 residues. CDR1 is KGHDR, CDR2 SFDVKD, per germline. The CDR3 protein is CATSDARQGPPYEQYF. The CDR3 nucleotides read TGTGCCACCAGTGATGCTAGACAGGGACCCCCCTACGAGCAGTACTTC.

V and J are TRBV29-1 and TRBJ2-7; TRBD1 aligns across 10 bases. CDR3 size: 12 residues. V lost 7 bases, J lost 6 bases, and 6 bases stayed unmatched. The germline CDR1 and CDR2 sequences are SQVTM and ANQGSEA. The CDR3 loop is CSGWTGGGEQYF. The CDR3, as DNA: TGCAGCGGTTGGACAGGGGGTGGCGAGCAGTACTTC.

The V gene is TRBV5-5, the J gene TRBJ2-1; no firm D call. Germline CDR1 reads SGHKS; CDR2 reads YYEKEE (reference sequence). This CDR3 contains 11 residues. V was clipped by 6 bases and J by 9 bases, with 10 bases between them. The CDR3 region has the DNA TGTGCCAGCACCCTTAGGGCTGAGCAGTTCTTC. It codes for CASTLRAEQFF.

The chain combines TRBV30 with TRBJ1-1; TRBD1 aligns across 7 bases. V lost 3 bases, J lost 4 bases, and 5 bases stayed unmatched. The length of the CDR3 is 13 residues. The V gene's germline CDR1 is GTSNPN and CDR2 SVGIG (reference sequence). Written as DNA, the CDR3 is TGTGCCTGGAGGACACAGGGGAGCACTGAAGCTTTCTTT. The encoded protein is CAWRTQGSTEAFF.

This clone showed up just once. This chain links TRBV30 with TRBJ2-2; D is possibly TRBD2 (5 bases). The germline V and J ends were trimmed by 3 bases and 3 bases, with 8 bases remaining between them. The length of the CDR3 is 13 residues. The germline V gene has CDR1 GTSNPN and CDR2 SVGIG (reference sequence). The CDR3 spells CAWRGSYTGELFF. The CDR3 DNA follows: TGTGCCTGGAGGGGGAGTTACACCGGGGAGCTGTTTTTT.

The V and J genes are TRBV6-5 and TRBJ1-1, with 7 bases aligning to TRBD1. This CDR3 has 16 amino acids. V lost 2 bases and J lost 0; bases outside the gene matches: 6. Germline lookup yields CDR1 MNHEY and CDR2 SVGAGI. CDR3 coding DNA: TGTGCCAGCAGTTACGACAGGGTGAAGGTGAACACTGAAGCTTTCTTT. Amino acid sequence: CASSYDRVKVNTEAFF.

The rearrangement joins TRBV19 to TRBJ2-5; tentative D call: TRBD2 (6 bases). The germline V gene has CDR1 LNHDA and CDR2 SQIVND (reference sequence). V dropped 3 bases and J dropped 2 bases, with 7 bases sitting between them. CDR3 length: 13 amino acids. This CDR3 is CASSIGLQETQYF. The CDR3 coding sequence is TGTGCCAGTAGTATCGGACTACAAGAGACCCAGTACTTC.

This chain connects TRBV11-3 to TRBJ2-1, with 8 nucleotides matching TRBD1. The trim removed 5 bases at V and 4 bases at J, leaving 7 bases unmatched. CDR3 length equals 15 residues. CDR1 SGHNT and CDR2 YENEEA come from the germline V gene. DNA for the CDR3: TGTGCCAGCAGCCAATGGGACAGGAGATACAATGAGCAGTTCTTC. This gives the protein CASSQWDRRYNEQFF. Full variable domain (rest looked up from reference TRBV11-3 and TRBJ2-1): EAGVVQSPRYKIIEKKQPVAFWCNPISGHNTLYWYLQNLGQGPELLIRYENEEAVDDSQLPKDRFSAERLKGVDSTLKIQPAELGDSAVYLCASSQWDRRYNEQFFGPGTRLTVL.

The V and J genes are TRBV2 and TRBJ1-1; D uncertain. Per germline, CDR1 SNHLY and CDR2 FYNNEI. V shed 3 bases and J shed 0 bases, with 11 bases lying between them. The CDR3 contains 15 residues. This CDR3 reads CASSDDASMNTEAFF. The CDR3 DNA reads TGTGCCAGCAGTGATGACGCAAGCATGAACACTGAAGCTTTCTTT.

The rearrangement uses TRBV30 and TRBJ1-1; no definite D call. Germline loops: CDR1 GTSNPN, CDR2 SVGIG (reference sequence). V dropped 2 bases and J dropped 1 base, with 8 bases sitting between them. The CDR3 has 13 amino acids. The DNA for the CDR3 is TGTGCCTGGAGTCCGGGAGGGAACACTGAAGCTTTCTTT. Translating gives CAWSPGGNTEAFF.

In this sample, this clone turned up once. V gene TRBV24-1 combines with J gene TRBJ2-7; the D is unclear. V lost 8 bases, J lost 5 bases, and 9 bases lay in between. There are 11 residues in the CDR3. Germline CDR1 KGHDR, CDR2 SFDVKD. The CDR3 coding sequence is TGTGCCACCATAAGTTGCGACGAGCAGTACTTC. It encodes CATISCDEQYF.

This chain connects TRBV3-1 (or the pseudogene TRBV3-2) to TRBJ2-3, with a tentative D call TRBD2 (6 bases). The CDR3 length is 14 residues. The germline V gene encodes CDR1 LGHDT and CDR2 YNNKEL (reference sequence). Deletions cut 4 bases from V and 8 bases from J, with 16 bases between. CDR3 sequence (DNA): TGTGCCAGCAGCCCTAATCAGCAGGGAGGTACGCAGTATTTT. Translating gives CASSPNQQGGTQYF.